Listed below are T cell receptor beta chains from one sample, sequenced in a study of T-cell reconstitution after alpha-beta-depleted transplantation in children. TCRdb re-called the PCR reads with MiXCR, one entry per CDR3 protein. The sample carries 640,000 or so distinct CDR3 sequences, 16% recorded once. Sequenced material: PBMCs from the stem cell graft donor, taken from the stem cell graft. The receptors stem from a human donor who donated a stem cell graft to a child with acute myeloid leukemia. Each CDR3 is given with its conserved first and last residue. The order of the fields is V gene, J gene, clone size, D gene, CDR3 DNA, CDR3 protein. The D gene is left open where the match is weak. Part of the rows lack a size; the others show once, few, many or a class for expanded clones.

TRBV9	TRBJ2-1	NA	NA	TGTGCCAGCAGCCTCTGGGGCAATTCCCCCAATGAGCAGTTCTTC	CASSLWGNSPNEQFF
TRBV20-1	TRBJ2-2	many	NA	TGCAGTGCTACGAACAGCCGGAAGGACACCGGGGAGCTGTTTTTT	CSATNSRKDTGELFF
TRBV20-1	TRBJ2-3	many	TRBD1	TGCAGTGCTAGAGCCATATTCGGACAGGGAAACACAGATACGCAGTATTTT	CSARAIFGQGNTDTQYF
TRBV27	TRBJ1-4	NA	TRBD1	TGTGCCAGCAGCGTAATACAGGGGGCGCAGACTAATGAAAAACTGTTTTTT	CASSVIQGAQTNEKLFF
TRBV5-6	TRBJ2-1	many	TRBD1	TGTGCCAGCAGCCCCGGGACAGGGAGAAACAATGAGCAGTTCTTC	CASSPGTGRNNEQFF
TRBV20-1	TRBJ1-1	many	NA	TGCAGTGCTAGAAAGGTTTTGGGGAACACTGAAGCTTTCTTT	CSARKVLGNTEAFF
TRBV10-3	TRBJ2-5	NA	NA	TGTGCCATCGGCGATGAGTCCCAAGAGACCCAGTACTTC	CAIGDESQETQYF
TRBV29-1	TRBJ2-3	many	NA	TGCAGCGTTGGGCAAACCATGGCGTACGATACGCAGTATTTT	CSVGQTMAYDTQYF
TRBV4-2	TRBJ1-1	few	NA	TGTGCCAGCAGCGTAATAATCAACACTGAAGCTTTCTTT	CASSVIINTEAFF
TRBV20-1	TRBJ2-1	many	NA	TGCAGTGCGAAAGGGGCGAGCTCCTACAATGAGCAGTTCTTC	CSAKGASSYNEQFF
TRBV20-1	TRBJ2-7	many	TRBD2	TGCAGTGCTGGGGGGGATACCTACGAGCAGTACTTC	CSAGGDTYEQYF
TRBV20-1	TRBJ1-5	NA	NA	TGCAGTGCTAGAGGGGTCGGGGGCAATCAGCCCCAGCATTTT	CSARGVGGNQPQHF
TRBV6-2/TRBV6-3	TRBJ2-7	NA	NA	TGTGCCAGCAGTCCCCCCTGGGGGAGCTCCTACGAGCAGTACTTC	CASSPPWGSSYEQYF
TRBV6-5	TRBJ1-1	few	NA	TGTGCCAGCAGTTACAAGGAGGGAGAAGCTTTCTTT	CASSYKEGEAFF
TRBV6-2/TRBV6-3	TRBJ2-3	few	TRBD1	TGTGCCAGCAGTTACCAGACAGGGGCCACAGATACGCAGTATTTT	CASSYQTGATDTQYF
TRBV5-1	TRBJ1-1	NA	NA	TGCGCCAGCAGCTACGGGTTGAGGAGCACTGAAGCTTTCTTT	CASSYGLRSTEAFF
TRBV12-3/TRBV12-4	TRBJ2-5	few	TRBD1	TGTGCCAGCAGTTCGACGGACAGGGGGAAGACCCAGTACTTC	CASSSTDRGKTQYF
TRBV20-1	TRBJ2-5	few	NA	TGCAGTGCTAGGATTGCGGGGAGTCCACAAGAGACCCAGTACTTC	CSARIAGSPQETQYF
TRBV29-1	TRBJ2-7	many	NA	TGCAGCGTTCTTAAGGGCGAGCAGTACTTC	CSVLKGEQYF
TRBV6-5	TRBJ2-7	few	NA	TGTGCCAGCAGCCCTCTACGCGAAAGAGGCTCCTACGAGCAGTACTTC	CASSPLRERGSYEQYF
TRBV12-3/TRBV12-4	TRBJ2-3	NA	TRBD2	TGTGCCAGCAGTCCCGACCCAGCGGGGAAAGATACGCAGTATTTT	CASSPDPAGKDTQYF
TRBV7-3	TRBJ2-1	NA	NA	TGTGCCAGCAGCTTATCAGCTAAACCAATCTTC	CASSLSAKPIF
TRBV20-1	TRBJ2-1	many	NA	TGCAGTGCTAACAGGGGGGGATCCAATGAGCAGTTCTTC	CSANRGGSNEQFF
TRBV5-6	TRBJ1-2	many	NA	TGTGCCCCTGAGCGTACGGCATGGAGTGGCTACACCTTC	CAPERTAWSGYTF
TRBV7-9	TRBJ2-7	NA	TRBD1	TGTGCCAGCAGCCTTAGAGCAGGGGGCAACGAGCAGTACTTC	CASSLRAGGNEQYF
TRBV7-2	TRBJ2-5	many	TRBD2	TGTGCCAGCAGTTGGGGACTAGCGGGGGAGACCCAGTACTTC	CASSWGLAGETQYF
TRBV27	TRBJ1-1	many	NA	TGTGCCAGCACCGGGGGGATGAACACTGAAGCTTTCTTT	CASTGGMNTEAFF